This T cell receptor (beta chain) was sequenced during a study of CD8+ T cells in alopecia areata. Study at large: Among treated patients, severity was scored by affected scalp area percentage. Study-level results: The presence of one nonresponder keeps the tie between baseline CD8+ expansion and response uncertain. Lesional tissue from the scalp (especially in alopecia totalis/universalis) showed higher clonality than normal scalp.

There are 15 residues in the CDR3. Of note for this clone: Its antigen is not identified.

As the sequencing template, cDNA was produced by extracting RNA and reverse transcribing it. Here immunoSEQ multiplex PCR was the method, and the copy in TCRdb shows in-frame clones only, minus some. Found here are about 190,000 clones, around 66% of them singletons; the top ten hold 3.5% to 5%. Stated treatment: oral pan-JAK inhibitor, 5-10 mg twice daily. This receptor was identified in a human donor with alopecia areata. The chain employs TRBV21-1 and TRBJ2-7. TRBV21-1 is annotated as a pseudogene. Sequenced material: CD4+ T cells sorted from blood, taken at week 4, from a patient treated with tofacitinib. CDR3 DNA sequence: TGTGCCAGCAGCACTGACAGGGAGGGCTCCTACGAGCAGTACTTC. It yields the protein CASSTDREGSYEQYF.